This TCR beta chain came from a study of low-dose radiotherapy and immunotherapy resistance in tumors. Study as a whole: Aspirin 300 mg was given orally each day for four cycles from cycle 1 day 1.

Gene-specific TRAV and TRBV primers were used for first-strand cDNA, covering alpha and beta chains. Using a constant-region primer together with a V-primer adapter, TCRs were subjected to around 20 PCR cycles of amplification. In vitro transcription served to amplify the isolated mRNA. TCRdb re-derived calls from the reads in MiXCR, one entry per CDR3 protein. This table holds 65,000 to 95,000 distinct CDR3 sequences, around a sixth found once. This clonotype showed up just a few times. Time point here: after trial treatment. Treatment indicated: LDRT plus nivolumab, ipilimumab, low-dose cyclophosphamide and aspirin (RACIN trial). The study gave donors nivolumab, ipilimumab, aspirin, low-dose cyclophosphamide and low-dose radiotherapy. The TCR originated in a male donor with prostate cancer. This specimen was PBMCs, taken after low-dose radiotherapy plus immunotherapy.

The CDR3 is CASRQGRATQYF. The CDR3 nucleotides are TGTGCCAGCCGACAGGGGCGGGCGACCCAGTACTTC. The chain recombines TRBV28 with TRBJ2-5, with 8 bases that match TRBD1. CDR1 is MDHEN and CDR2 is SYDVKM in the germline V gene. This CDR3 has 12 amino acids. J gave up 7 bases and V 8 bases, and 6 bases lay outside the gene matches.